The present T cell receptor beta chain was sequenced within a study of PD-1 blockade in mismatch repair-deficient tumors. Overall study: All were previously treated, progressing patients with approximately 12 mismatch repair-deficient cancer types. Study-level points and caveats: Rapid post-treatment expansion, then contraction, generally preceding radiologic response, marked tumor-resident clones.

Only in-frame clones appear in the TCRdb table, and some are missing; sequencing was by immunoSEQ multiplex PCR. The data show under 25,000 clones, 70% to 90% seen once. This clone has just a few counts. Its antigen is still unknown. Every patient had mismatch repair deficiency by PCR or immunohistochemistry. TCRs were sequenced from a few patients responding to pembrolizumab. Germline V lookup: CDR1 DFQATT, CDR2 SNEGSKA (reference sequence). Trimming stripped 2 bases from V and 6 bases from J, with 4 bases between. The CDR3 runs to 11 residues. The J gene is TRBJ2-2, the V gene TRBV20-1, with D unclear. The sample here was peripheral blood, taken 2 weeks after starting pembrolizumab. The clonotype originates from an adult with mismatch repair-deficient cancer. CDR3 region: CSARRAGELFF. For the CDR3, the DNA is TGCAGTGCTAGAAGGGCCGGGGAGCTGTTTTTT.